The text below deals with one T cell receptor beta chain. The CDR3 is made up of 13 amino acids. Unmatched junction bases numbered 6, after V lost 7 bases and J lost 3 bases. These data come from a study of blood T cell repertoires in COVID-19. Overall study context: Sources were T cells, B-cell-depleted T cells, or PBMCs; the material itself was cDNA or gDNA.

Two negative PCRs, clearance, or symptom resolution had been documented for recovered Cohort 3 donors. Here immunoSEQ multiplex PCR was the method, and the copy in TCRdb shows in-frame clones only, minus some. The sample contains 150,000 to 200,000 clones, approximately 84% of which appear only once. The receptor was isolated from a man between 45 and 60 years old who had recovered from COVID-19. The V gene is TRBV12-3 or TRBV12-4, the J gene TRBJ2-7, with TRBD1 matching 7 bases. The specimen was PBMCs or T cells enriched from blood (not recorded which). The CDR3 is CASTPGQDYEQYF. The DNA for the CDR3 is TGTGCCAGCACACCCGGACAGGACTACGAGCAGTACTTC.